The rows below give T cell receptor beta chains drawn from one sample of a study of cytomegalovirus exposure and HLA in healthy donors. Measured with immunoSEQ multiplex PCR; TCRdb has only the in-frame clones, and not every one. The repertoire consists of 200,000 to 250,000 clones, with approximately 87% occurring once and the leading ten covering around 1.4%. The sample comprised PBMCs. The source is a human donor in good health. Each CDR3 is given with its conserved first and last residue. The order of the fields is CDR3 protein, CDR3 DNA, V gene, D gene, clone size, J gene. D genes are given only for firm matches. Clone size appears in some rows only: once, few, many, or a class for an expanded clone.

cdr3_aa: CASSLFARRAETQYF
cdr3_nt: TGTGCCAGCAGCTTGTTTGCTCGGAGGGCCGAGACCCAGTACTTC
v_call: TRBV5-6
d_call: -
clone_size: -
j_call: TRBJ2-5

cdr3_aa: CASRRGTSGTTWRYNEQFF
cdr3_nt: TGTGCCAGCAGACGCGGGACTAGCGGGACCACGTGGAGGTACAATGAGCAGTTCTTC
v_call: TRBV2
d_call: TRBD2
clone_size: -
j_call: TRBJ2-1

cdr3_aa: CASSPIYRVEAFF
cdr3_nt: TGTGCCAGCAGCCCAATATACCGGGTCGAAGCTTTCTTT
v_call: TRBV14
d_call: -
clone_size: -
j_call: TRBJ1-1

cdr3_aa: CASSVDGGSPTDTQYF
cdr3_nt: TGTGCCAGCAGCGTAGATGGCGGGAGTCCCACAGATACGCAGTATTTT
v_call: TRBV9
d_call: TRBD2
clone_size: -
j_call: TRBJ2-3

cdr3_aa: CASSLGLENSYEQYF
cdr3_nt: TGTGCCAGCAGCTTAGGACTGGAGAACTCCTACGAGCAGTACTTC
v_call: TRBV9
d_call: -
clone_size: -
j_call: TRBJ2-7

cdr3_aa: CASIWGQGETDTQYF
cdr3_nt: TGTGCCAGCATTTGGGGACAGGGTGAGACAGATACGCAGTATTTT
v_call: TRBV2
d_call: TRBD1
clone_size: -
j_call: TRBJ2-3

cdr3_aa: CASSSRSAGGVGNEQFF
cdr3_nt: TGTGCCAGCAGCTCCCGTTCGGCGGGAGGGGTTGGCAATGAGCAGTTCTTC
v_call: TRBV11-2
d_call: TRBD2
clone_size: -
j_call: TRBJ2-1

cdr3_aa: CASSQGGTGGRNTF
cdr3_nt: TGTGCCAGCAGCCAGGGAGGGACAGGGGGCCGGAACACCTTC
v_call: TRBV4-2
d_call: TRBD1
clone_size: -
j_call: TRBJ1-2

cdr3_aa: CASSSSWGGGQFF
cdr3_nt: TGTGCTAGCAGCTCCTCGTGGGGGGGTGGGCAGTTCTTC
v_call: TRBV7-7
d_call: TRBD2
clone_size: -
j_call: TRBJ2-1

cdr3_aa: CATSRPNRATEAFF
cdr3_nt: TGTGCCACCAGCAGGCCAAACAGGGCCACTGAAGCTTTCTTT
v_call: TRBV15
d_call: -
clone_size: -
j_call: TRBJ1-1

cdr3_aa: CASSQGLAGPYEQYF
cdr3_nt: TGTGCCAGCAGCCAGGGACTAGCGGGACCATACGAGCAGTACTTC
v_call: TRBV7-2
d_call: TRBD2
clone_size: -
j_call: TRBJ2-7

cdr3_aa: CASSLSFSRQVYEQYF
cdr3_nt: TGTGCCAGCAGTTTATCTTTTAGTAGACAAGTCTACGAGCAGTACTTC
v_call: TRBV27
d_call: -
clone_size: -
j_call: TRBJ2-7

cdr3_aa: CASSQEEMSREPYNEQFF
cdr3_nt: TGCGCCAGCAGCCAAGAGGAGATGTCGCGGGAACCTTACAATGAGCAGTTCTTC
v_call: TRBV4-1
d_call: -
clone_size: -
j_call: TRBJ2-1

cdr3_aa: CASSLVSAQGATWPLYEQYF
cdr3_nt: TGTGCCAGCAGTTTAGTCTCGGCCCAGGGGGCAACTTGGCCGCTCTACGAGCAGTACTTC
v_call: TRBV28
d_call: TRBD1
clone_size: -
j_call: TRBJ2-7

cdr3_aa: CASSQDGTNTFTDTQYF
cdr3_nt: TGTGCCAGCAGCCAAGATGGGACTAATACTTTCACAGATACGCAGTATTTT
v_call: TRBV4-2
d_call: TRBD2
clone_size: once
j_call: TRBJ2-3

cdr3_aa: CASSQGVAGVMGTDTQYF
cdr3_nt: TGCGCCAGCAGCCAAGGGGTAGCGGGAGTCATGGGCACAGATACGCAGTATTTT
v_call: TRBV4-1
d_call: TRBD2
clone_size: -
j_call: TRBJ2-3

cdr3_aa: CASSNHRGNTEAFF
cdr3_nt: TGTGCCAGCAGCAATCACCGAGGTAACACTGAAGCTTTCTTT
v_call: TRBV21-1
d_call: -
clone_size: -
j_call: TRBJ1-1

cdr3_aa: CAISESTRAGANVLTF
cdr3_nt: TGTGCCATCAGTGAGTCGACCAGGGCTGGGGCCAACGTCCTGACTTTC
v_call: TRBV10-3
d_call: -
clone_size: -
j_call: TRBJ2-6

cdr3_aa: CASSLQKRTSGRVVQETQYF
cdr3_nt: TGCGCCAGCAGCTTGCAAAAACGGACTAGCGGGAGGGTTGTCCAAGAGACCCAGTACTTC
v_call: TRBV5-1
d_call: TRBD2
clone_size: -
j_call: TRBJ2-5

cdr3_aa: CSVRRDRDIDEQFF
cdr3_nt: TGCAGCGTCCGACGGGACAGGGACATCGATGAGCAGTTCTTC
v_call: TRBV29-1
d_call: TRBD1
clone_size: once
j_call: TRBJ2-1

cdr3_aa: CASSLNSGTSADTQYF
cdr3_nt: TGTGCCAGCAGCCTAAATAGCGGAACTAGCGCAGATACGCAGTATTTT
v_call: TRBV5-4
d_call: TRBD2
clone_size: -
j_call: TRBJ2-3

cdr3_aa: CASSQGSTSGRYNEQFF
cdr3_nt: TGCGCCAGCAGCCAAGGATCTACTAGCGGGAGATACAATGAGCAGTTCTTC
v_call: TRBV4-1
d_call: TRBD2
clone_size: -
j_call: TRBJ2-1

cdr3_aa: CASELSGGSYNEQFF
cdr3_nt: TGTGCCAGCGAGCTTTCAGGGGGCTCCTACAATGAGCAGTTCTTC
v_call: TRBV6-1
d_call: TRBD1
clone_size: -
j_call: TRBJ2-1

cdr3_aa: CASSYSRQYSNQPQHF
cdr3_nt: TGTGCCAGCAGTTACTCAAGACAGTATAGCAATCAGCCCCAGCATTTT
v_call: TRBV6-6
d_call: -
clone_size: few
j_call: TRBJ1-5

cdr3_aa: CASRNKQGRNEKLFF
cdr3_nt: TGTGCCAGTAGGAATAAACAGGGGAGGAATGAAAAACTGTTTTTT
v_call: TRBV19
d_call: TRBD1
clone_size: -
j_call: TRBJ1-4

cdr3_aa: CASSYHRGRKEQYF
cdr3_nt: TGTGCCAGCAGCTATCACAGGGGGCGGAAAGAGCAGTACTTC
v_call: TRBV7-9
d_call: TRBD1
clone_size: -
j_call: TRBJ2-7

cdr3_aa: CASSLDSGRADEQFF
cdr3_nt: TGCGCCAGCAGCTTGGATAGCGGGAGGGCCGATGAGCAGTTCTTC
v_call: TRBV5-1
d_call: TRBD2
clone_size: -
j_call: TRBJ2-1

cdr3_aa: CASSPEGHLSGNTIYF
cdr3_nt: TGTGCCAGTAGTCCGGAGGGGCATCTCTCTGGAAACACCATATATTTT
v_call: TRBV19
d_call: -
clone_size: -
j_call: TRBJ1-3

cdr3_aa: CASNIAARTYNEQFF
cdr3_nt: TGTGCCAGCAACATAGCGGCTAGAACCTACAATGAGCAGTTCTTC
v_call: TRBV7-9
d_call: -
clone_size: -
j_call: TRBJ2-1

cdr3_aa: CASSGGQLNNEKLFF
cdr3_nt: TGTGCCAGCAGTGGGGGACAGCTCAATAATGAAAAACTGTTTTTT
v_call: TRBV2
d_call: TRBD1
clone_size: few
j_call: TRBJ1-4

cdr3_aa: CASSESGKGGTEAFF
cdr3_nt: TGTGCCAGCAGTGAATCGGGCAAAGGAGGCACTGAAGCTTTCTTT
v_call: TRBV25-1
d_call: -
clone_size: once
j_call: TRBJ1-1

cdr3_aa: CASSFFVMGGDIVYF
cdr3_nt: TGTGCCAGCAGTTTTTTCGTCATGGGGGGAGATATAGTGTATTTT
v_call: TRBV28
d_call: -
clone_size: -
j_call: TRBJ2-3

cdr3_aa: CASRSGTSYEQYF
cdr3_nt: TGTGCCAGCAGATCCGGGACTAGCTACGAGCAGTACTTC
v_call: TRBV2
d_call: TRBD2
clone_size: -
j_call: TRBJ2-7